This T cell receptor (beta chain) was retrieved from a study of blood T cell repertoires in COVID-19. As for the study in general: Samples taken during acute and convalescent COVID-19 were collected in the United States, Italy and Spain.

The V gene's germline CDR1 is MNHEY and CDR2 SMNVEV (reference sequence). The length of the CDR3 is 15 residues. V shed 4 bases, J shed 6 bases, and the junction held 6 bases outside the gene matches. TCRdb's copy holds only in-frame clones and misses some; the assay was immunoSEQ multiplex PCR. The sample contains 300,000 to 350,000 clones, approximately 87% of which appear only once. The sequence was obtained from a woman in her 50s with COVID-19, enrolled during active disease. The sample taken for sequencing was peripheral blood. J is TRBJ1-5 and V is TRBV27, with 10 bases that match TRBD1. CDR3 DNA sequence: TGTGCCAGCAGTTCCCCGGGACAGGGGTTTCAGCCCCAGCATTTT. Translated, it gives CASSSPGQGFQPQHF.